One and the same sample provided the 17 T cell receptor beta chains below, sequenced in a study of PD-1 blockade in classical Hodgkin lymphoma. Time point in this sample: newly diagnosed, previously untreated cHL patient sample. Method: immunoSEQ multiplex PCR; TCRdb's copy keeps in-frame clones and lacks some. The top ten hold nearly 5% of the sample, which has around 50,000 clones, approximately 91% seen once. Specimen: peripheral blood mononuclear cells (PBMCs). The receptors come from a human donor with classical Hodgkin lymphoma.

This clone appeared a single time. The rearrangement joins TRBV15 to TRBJ2-2; the match to TRBD2 covers 10 bases. V gave up 3 bases and J gave up 5 bases; unmatched junction bases: 6. The length of the CDR3 is 16 residues. From germline, CDR1 is LNHNV and CDR2 YYDKDF (reference sequence). CDR3 residues: CATSSRSSGSTGELFF. The DNA of the CDR3 is TGTGCCACCAGCAGTAGATCTAGCGGGAGTACCGGGGAGCTGTTTTTT.

The chain links TRBV28 to TRBJ2-7; D might be TRBD1 (6 bases). CDR1 and CDR2 from the germline V gene are MDHEN and SYDVKM. This CDR3 region has 14 residues. V was cut by 8 bases and J by 2 bases, with 16 bases left in between. The CDR3 coding sequence is TGTGCCAGCGCGATTCGGGACAACCCCTACGAGCAGTACGTC. This encodes CASAIRDNPYEQYV.

The chain joins TRBV9 to TRBJ1-1, with D unclear. The CDR3 extends over 15 amino acids. Germline V gene data show CDR1 as SGDLS and CDR2 as YYNGEE. Between the trimmed V and J ends, which lost 4 bases and 0 bases, there was a span of 13 bases. CDR3 sequence: CASSPPENMNTEAFF. The CDR3 DNA reads as TGTGCCAGCAGCCCCCCCGAGAACATGAACACTGAAGCTTTCTTT.

This chain links TRBV7-3 with TRBJ2-1, with D unclear. This CDR3 contains 13 residues. Germline assignment: CDR1 SGHTA and CDR2 FQGTGA. The V gene lost 5 bases and the J gene lost 5 bases, with 10 bases spanning the gap. The CDR3 is CASSRNRDNEQFF. The CDR3 DNA is TGTGCCAGCAGCCGGAACCGGGACAATGAGCAGTTCTTC.

This chain links TRBV28 with TRBJ2-1; no firm D call. The CDR3 is made up of 13 amino acids. Trimming cost V 3 bases and J 7 bases, with 10 bases left between them. Germline assignment: CDR1 MDHEN and CDR2 SYDVKM. DNA of the CDR3: TGTGCCAGCAGTTTCTACGGGTGGAATGAGCAGTTCTTC. Its translation: CASSFYGWNEQFF.

The chain combines TRBV4-1 with TRBJ1-6; TRBD1 matches 7 bases. Germline V gives CDR1 MGHRA, CDR2 YSYEKL. This CDR3 is built from 15 residues. The J segment lost 7 bases and the V segment lost 1 base, leaving 4 bases of the junction unmatched. In DNA form, the CDR3 reads TGCGCCAGCAGCCAAGCTACAGGGGAGAATTCACCCCTCCACTTT. Its protein is CASSQATGENSPLHF.

J is TRBJ2-1 and V is TRBV7-3; D call uncertain. V dropped 2 bases and J dropped 3 bases, with 17 bases sitting between them. Germline V gene data show CDR1 as SGHTA and CDR2 as FQGTGA. This CDR3 contains 17 residues. The CDR3 DNA follows: TGTGCCAGCAGCTTAGCTCGTGGTTTGATGGGCTACAATGAGCAGTTCTTC. It is translated as CASSLARGLMGYNEQFF. The entire variable domain, with the rest obtained from reference TRBV7-3 and TRBJ2-1, is as follows: GAGVSQTPSNKVTEKGKYVELRCDPISGHTALYWYRQSLGQGPEFLIYFQGTGAADDSGLPNDRFFAVRPEGSVSTLKIQRTERGDSAVYLCASSLARGLMGYNEQFFGPGTRLTVL.

The rearrangement uses TRBV27 and TRBJ1-6, with 8 bases fitting TRBD1. Germline V gene sequence: CDR1 MNHEY, CDR2 SMNVEV (reference sequence). The CDR3 spans 13 residues. The junction had 3 bases not matched to a gene; V was cut back by 4 bases and J by 10 bases. The CDR3 nucleotides read TGTGCCAGCAGTTCGACAGGGGACTCACCCCTCCACTTT. It yields the protein CASSSTGDSPLHF.

This chain joins TRBV18 and TRBJ1-4; TRBD1 matches at 8 bases. The V and J ends lost 1 base and 5 bases, in that order; junction bases with no gene match: 9. The CDR3 consists of 17 residues. Germline values: CDR1 KGHSH, CDR2 LQKENI. The CDR3 region is CASSPLGTGVGNEKLFF. The DNA of the CDR3 is TGTGCCAGCTCACCACTGGGGACAGGTGTGGGAAATGAAAAACTGTTTTTT.

CDR3 sequence reads: CASTPLGGVGTEAFF. CDR3 sequence (DNA): TGTGCCAGCACCCCTCTCGGCGGTGTGGGCACTGAAGCTTTCTTT. The genes are TRBV6-1 and TRBJ1-1; D gene unclear. The CDR3 length is 15 residues. With 7 bases removed from V and 4 bases from J, the gap between germline ends came to 19 bases. Germline V gene data show CDR1 as MNHNS and CDR2 as SASEGT.

The chain is built from TRBV4-1 and TRBJ1-4; D ambiguous. CDR3 size: 16 residues. Trimming pared 4 bases from V and 8 bases from J, leaving 20 bases between. The germline gives CDR1 MGHRA, CDR2 YSYEKL. The DNA for the CDR3 is TGCGCCAGCAGCCTCTCTCCCCCAAGAGCCGAGGAAAAACTGTTTTTT. Its translation is CASSLSPPRAEEKLFF.

The chain recombines TRBV15 with TRBJ2-1; D is undetermined. V lost 0 bases, J lost 8 bases, and 14 bases lay in between. The CDR3 spans 15 residues. Germline CDR1 reads LNHNV; CDR2 reads YYDKDF (reference sequence). In DNA, the CDR3 is TGTGCCACCAGCAGAGATCGGATACGCGCAGATGAGCAGTTCTTC. This sequence encodes CATSRDRIRADEQFF.

The chain recombines TRBV5-4 with TRBJ2-7; perhaps TRBD1 as D (5 bases). Germline V gene data show CDR1 as SGHNT and CDR2 as YYREEE (reference sequence). V shed 2 bases and J shed 3 bases, with 12 bases lying between them. CDR3 length equals 14 residues. DNA for the CDR3: TGTGCCAGCAGCTTTGAGGACATCGGCTACGAGCAGTACTTC. Its protein product is CASSFEDIGYEQYF.

The chain couples TRBV11-2 to TRBJ2-1, with no clear D. Germline assignment: CDR1 SGHAT and CDR2 FQNNGV. There are 17 residues in the CDR3. Trimming pared 0 bases from V and 0 bases from J, leaving 12 bases between. The CDR3 loop is CASSLEATQYSYNEQFF. The DNA of the CDR3 is TGTGCCAGCAGCTTAGAGGCCACGCAATACTCCTACAATGAGCAGTTCTTC. Supplemented by reference TRBV11-2 and TRBJ2-1, the full variable domain reads EAGVAQSPRYKIIEKRQSVAFWCNPISGHATLYWYQQILGQGPKLLIQFQNNGVVDDSQLPKDRFSAERLKGVDSTLKIQPAKLEDSAVYLCASSLEATQYSYNEQFFGPGTRLTVL.

The rearrangement joins TRBV5-4 to TRBJ1-1; maybe TRBD1 (5 bases). Germline-derived CDR1 and CDR2 are SGHNT and YYREEE (reference sequence). This CDR3 spans 11 amino acids. Trimming cost V 5 bases and J 11 bases, with 13 bases left between them. DNA for the CDR3: TGTGCCAGCAGGAAAGACAGTAGGGCTTTCTTT. It codes for CASRKDSRAFF.

This chain joins TRBV5-1 and TRBJ2-1; the match to TRBD2 covers 9 bases. V gave up 5 bases and J gave up 3 bases; unmatched junction bases: 6. Germline lookup yields CDR1 SGHRS and CDR2 YFSETQ. The CDR3 loop spans 15 amino acids. The CDR3 loop is CASRILAGLYNEQFF. CDR3 bases: TGCGCCAGCAGAATTCTAGCGGGACTCTACAATGAGCAGTTCTTC. Complete variable domain (other parts from reference TRBV5-1 and TRBJ2-1): KAGVTQTPRYLIKTRGQQVTLSCSPISGHRSVSWYQQTPGQGLQFLFEYFSETQRNKGNFPGRFSGRQFSNSRSEMNVSTLELGDSALYLCASRILAGLYNEQFFGPGTRLTVL.

The rearrangement joins TRBV30 to TRBJ1-3, with D possibly matching TRBD1 (5 bases). Trimming cost V 1 base and J 2 bases, with 9 bases left between them. Looked up from germline, CDR1 is GTSNPN and CDR2 is SVGIG (reference sequence). The CDR3 is 14 amino acids. CDR3: CAWSAMGAGNTIYF. As DNA, the CDR3 is TGTGCCTGGAGTGCTATGGGGGCTGGAAACACCATATATTTT.